Listed below are T cell receptor beta chains from one sample, sequenced in a study of T cell responses to AZD1222 COVID-19 vaccine. Sequencing was performed with immunoSEQ multiplex PCR; in TCRdb, only in-frame clones are kept and a portion is missing. The sample has around 270,000 clones, 90% to 95% seen once; the top ten hold roughly 0.51%. Sample: peripheral blood, taken 28 days after the second AZD1222 dose. All receptors come from an adult who received the AZD1222 COVID-19 vaccine. The CDR3 runs from the conserved cysteine through the conserved F or W. The D gene is left open where the match is weak. Rows may omit the clone size; those that give it use once, few, many or a size class.

v_call,clone_size,j_call,d_call,cdr3_length,cdr3_aa,cdr3_nt
TRBV19,NA,TRBJ1-2,NA,13,CASSTSEEAGYTF,TGTGCCAGTAGTACCTCTGAGGAGGCAGGCTACACCTTC
TRBV2,NA,TRBJ2-7,NA,17,CASTPNEGRRSSYEQYF,TGTGCCAGCACACCCAATGAGGGACGCCGGAGCTCCTACGAGCAGTACTTC
TRBV24-1,NA,TRBJ2-2,NA,12,CATLGAAGELFF,TGTGCCACTCTAGGGGCAGCCGGGGAGCTGTTTTTT
TRBV27,NA,TRBJ2-7,NA,12,CATRGFSYEQYF,TGTGCCACCCGGGGGTTCTCCTACGAGCAGTACTTC
TRBV10-3,NA,TRBJ1-3,NA,14,CAITPGTTGNTIYF,TGTGCCATCACTCCCGGGACAACTGGAAACACCATATATTTT
TRBV18,once,TRBJ1-5,NA,16,CASSPPGRASNQPQHF,TGTGCCAGCTCCCCCCCCGGGAGGGCTAGCAATCAGCCCCAGCATTTT
TRBV18,NA,TRBJ1-1,TRBD1,15,CASSPPSGQGAEAFF,TGTGCCAGCTCACCACCCTCGGGACAGGGGGCTGAAGCTTTCTTT
TRBV6-1,NA,TRBJ2-7,NA,16,CASSEARGTFPYEQYF,TGTGCCAGCAGTGAAGCGCGTGGGACTTTTCCCTACGAGCAGTACTTC
TRBV7-8,NA,TRBJ1-1,TRBD1,15,CASSPGQGMNTEAFF,TGTGCCAGCAGCCCGGGACAGGGAATGAACACTGAAGCTTTCTTT
TRBV25-1,once,TRBJ1-1,NA,13,CASSGGDGTEAFF,TGTGCCAGCAGTGGGGGAGACGGCACTGAAGCTTTCTTT
TRBV7-9,NA,TRBJ1-6,NA,13,CASSPWTDSPLHF,TGTGCCAGCAGCCCTTGGACGGATTCACCCCTCCACTTT
TRBV6-6,NA,TRBJ2-7,TRBD2,15,CASSYSLGRVDEQYF,TGTGCCAGCAGTTACTCCCTGGGGAGGGTGGACGAGCAGTACTTC
TRBV2,NA,TRBJ1-1,NA,15,CASDALRDIRTEAFF,TGTGCCAGCGATGCCCTCCGGGACATTCGAACAGAAGCTTTCTTT
TRBV6-5,NA,TRBJ2-3,NA,14,CASSSRRLTDTQYF,TGTGCCAGCAGTTCCCGGCGCCTCACAGATACGCAGTATTTT
TRBV30,NA,TRBJ1-3,NA,14,CAWTRGLTGNTIYF,TGTGCCTGGACCCGCGGGTTAACTGGAAACACCATATATTTT
TRBV14,once,TRBJ1-1,NA,15,CASSLGPRQKTEAFF,TGTGCCAGCAGCCTGGGGCCGCGGCAAAAGACTGAAGCTTTCTTT
TRBV2,NA,TRBJ2-2,TRBD2,19,CASKARWRAGGPGGGELFF,TGTGCCAGCAAAGCCCGTTGGAGGGCGGGGGGGCCAGGTGGCGGGGAGCTGTTTTTT
TRBV28,once,TRBJ1-4,NA,14,CASGGKGDRVKLFF,TGTGCCAGCGGGGGGAAGGGTGATAGAGTAAAACTGTTTTTT
TRBV7-2,NA,TRBJ2-7,NA,14,CASSSRVGEAGQYF,TGTGCCAGCAGTTCCAGGGTAGGGGAGGCCGGGCAGTACTTC
TRBV29-1,NA,TRBJ1-1,NA,14,CSVPAGALDTEAFF,TGCAGCGTCCCCGCTGGGGCCCTCGACACTGAAGCTTTCTTT
TRBV6-2/TRBV6-3,NA,TRBJ2-2,TRBD1,15,CASRSGTANTGELFF,TGTGCCAGCCGTTCCGGGACAGCGAACACCGGGGAGCTGTTTTTT
TRBV6-5,NA,TRBJ2-5,NA,13,CASSSVYQETQYF,TGTGCCAGCAGTTCCGTCTATCAAGAGACCCAGTACTTC
TRBV7-2,NA,TRBJ2-3,TRBD1,15,CASSFRDRGGNSQYF,TGTGCCAGCAGCTTTAGGGACAGGGGCGGAAATTCGCAGTATTTT